This T cell receptor (beta chain) was found in a study of technical replicates of blood from a handful of donors. Sequencing was performed with immunoSEQ multiplex PCR; in TCRdb, only in-frame clones are kept and a portion is missing. The repertoire includes more than 90,000 clones, 95% of them detected once, and 0.22% sits in the top ten. CDR3 size: 14 residues. Germline V gene data show CDR1 as MNHEY and CDR2 as SMNVEV (reference sequence). Sequenced sample: T cells isolated from PBMCs. The sequence was collected from a human donor in good health. The chain combines TRBV27 with TRBJ1-1; D uncertain. CDR3 residues: CASAPGFLNTEAFF. The CDR3 coding sequence is TGTGCATCCGCCCCGGGGTTTCTGAACACTGAAGCTTTCTTT.